This T cell receptor beta chain originates from a study of beta chain features in type 1 diabetes. Every isolated RNA sample was fully reverse transcribed, so sequencing captured expressed TCRB transcripts. TCRdb keeps only in-frame clones here, not all; method: immunoSEQ multiplex PCR. The sample holds some 150,000 clones; roughly 9.7% are singletons and the top ten take 0.55% to 0.75%. Germline assignment: CDR1 SQVTM and CDR2 ANQGSEA. This CDR3 region has 14 residues. J gave up 1 base and V 7 bases, and 3 bases lay outside the gene matches. The sample holds many counts of this clone. V is TRBV29-1 and J is TRBJ2-2, with 10 bases identical to TRBD1. The sequence was collected from a woman aged 40 to 49 in good health. Sequenced input: central memory CD4+ T cells from blood. The CDR3 DNA reads TGCAGCGCTCGGACAGGGGGGAACACCGGGGAGCTGTTTTTT. This codes for CSARTGGNTGELFF.